The TCR beta chain described here comes from a study of T cells expressing NK-cell markers. TCRdb re-called the 5' RACE reads; every CDR3 protein appears as one record, without DNA. This repertoire includes 300,000 to 500,000 distinct CDR3 sequences. CDR3 length equals 14 residues. Germline CDR1 and CDR2: SGHRS and YFSETQ. The rearrangement links TRBV5-1 to TRBJ1-4; TCRdb picks TRBD1, but there is no DNA to check that call. The specimen sequenced was blood T cells: a sorted CD56 or NKG2C T cell subset, CD4+ or CD8+ T cells, or bulk PBMC T cells (not recorded which). This receptor was identified in a woman aged 50 to 65 in good health. The CDR3 reads CASSLAGTPGKLFF. Filled out from reference TRBV5-1 and TRBJ1-4, the complete variable domain reads KAGVTQTPRYLIKTRGQQVTLSCSPISGHRSVSWYQQTPGQGLQFLFEYFSETQRNKGNFPGRFSGRQFSNSRSEMNVSTLELGDSALYLCASSLAGTPGKLFFGSGTQLSVL.